This T cell receptor beta chain came from a study of shared clonotypes between healthy human individuals (dated by TCRdb to about 2020). Regarding the study in general: The cohort comprised a couple of women and a few men aged 18 to 49 years. For each donor, CD4 naive and CD4 memory were each run on three plates, CD8 naive on two plates, and CD8 memory on one plate. To estimate repertoire size and how much clonotype sharing occurs between individuals, the study deeply sequenced the blood TCR repertoires of roughly 5 healthy adults. Libraries were prepared and TCR repertoires were sequenced by different laboratories using diverse techniques, in order to increase sequencing depth and limit assay-specific biases. Between about 0.8 and 9 billion PBMCs per donor were obtained by leukapheresis.

The donors were healthy, HIV-negative adults with no recently reported acute infections or vaccinations. All donors were Caucasian adults living in Nashville, Tennessee, USA. CD8 memory samples consisted of magnetically selected CD45RO+ cells combined with CCR7-negative CD45RA+ effector memory (TemRA) cells. Blood was collected by leukapheresis, and PBMCs were isolated by Ficoll-Histopaque density gradient centrifugation and then cryopreserved in liquid nitrogen vapor phase. Purity and quantity of every magnetically sorted T cell population were checked by analytical flow cytometry. From each sorted fraction, genomic DNA was isolated and quantified by UV absorbance on a Nanodrop 2000c. Paper-wide results and their limitations: Sharing across a handful of donors was observed for approximately 5% of naive CD4, around 3.5% of naive CD8, 2% to 2.5% of memory CD4, and roughly 0.4% of memory CD8 clonotypes. Sampling was restricted to blood, and TCR repertoires in tissues likely differ from the TCR repertoires found in blood. Because the study included a small number of donors, the genetic and exposure-history diversity represented was limited. Estimated clonotype richness was generally larger for naive than for memory subsets. Even with the large sequencing depth, rarefaction of the sorted-subset datasets indicated that sequencing was incomplete. Based on pairwise subsampling, the degree of clonotype sharing among donors was expected to be affected by sequencing depth. Compared with non-shared clonotypes, clonotypes shared by all four sorted-subset donors had higher generation probabilities.

Concerning this clone itself: What antigen it recognizes has not been identified. Base qualities are not at hand, and no much larger clone is one base apart.

The CDR3 spans 13 residues, from the cysteine through the phenylalanine. The kept DNA is CDR3 alone, 39 bases in frame from the first base. Via the germline V gene (reference sequence), CDR1 is MNHEY and CDR2 SMNVEV. The junction carries 6 bases between V and J, which are trimmed by 2 bases and 2 bases respectively. Using the deep immunoSEQ assay, TCR CDR3 regions were amplified from genomic DNA by multiplex PCR. For each cell subset, the extracted genomic DNA was distributed evenly across all wells of several immunoSEQ 96-well plates, and each plate served as one replicate. For sorted subsets, each replicate PCR was loaded with 200 ng genomic DNA, equivalent to 30,000 or so T cell genomes. Purified libraries were measured with a Qubit 3.0 fluorometer, size-checked on a Bioanalyzer 2100, and measured again with the KAPA Library Quantification kit. Every immunoSEQ 96-well plate was sequenced on a separate single-read 150-cycle Illumina NextSeq 550 flow cell. In the paper's pipeline: Because the immunoSEQ output included only junctional sequences and no quality scores, the filtering could not be the same as the filtering used for full-length reads. To assign V/J genes and CDR3, sequences were annotated using PyIR, a Python wrapper for IgBLAST v1.9, with IMGT germline references. Reads were removed for weak V/J assignments (E-value above 1e-6), missing CDR3, stop codons, out-of-frame junctions, or ambiguous translated residues. V3J clonotypes were defined as sequences sharing an identical inferred V gene, J gene, and CDR3 amino acid sequence. Percentage overlap between repertoires was calculated by dividing the number of shared unique clonotypes by the size of the smaller repertoire. Three approaches were used to assess repertoire richness: RTK rarefaction, the Chao1 estimator, and Recon v2.1 estimates of unobserved clonotypes. Generation probabilities were computed with OLGA for all TCRbeta clonotypes obtained by the gDNA method from a handful of donors. In its TCRdb copy, this immuneACCESS table keeps in-frame sequences only and misses some clones. Where compared with another copy, unresolved V genes explain less than half of these, and the others have no known cause. Clone size and the V and J calls come from that table; the DNA yielded D and trimming. The sample table records roughly 410,000 clones; 90% to 97% of these occur just once. The ten biggest clones cover about 0.34% of the sample.

The material sequenced was memory CD8+ T cells sorted from blood. This sample's cell subset or site label indicates: CD45RO+ cells pooled with CCR7-negative TemRA cells. This sequence was found in a man younger than 45 in good health. The chain is made from TRBV27 and TRBJ2-5; no confident D gene assignment can be made. For the CDR3, the sequence is CASSLSPQETQYF. The DNA sequence follows: TGTGCCAGCAGTTTAAGCCCACAAGAGACCCAGTACTTC.